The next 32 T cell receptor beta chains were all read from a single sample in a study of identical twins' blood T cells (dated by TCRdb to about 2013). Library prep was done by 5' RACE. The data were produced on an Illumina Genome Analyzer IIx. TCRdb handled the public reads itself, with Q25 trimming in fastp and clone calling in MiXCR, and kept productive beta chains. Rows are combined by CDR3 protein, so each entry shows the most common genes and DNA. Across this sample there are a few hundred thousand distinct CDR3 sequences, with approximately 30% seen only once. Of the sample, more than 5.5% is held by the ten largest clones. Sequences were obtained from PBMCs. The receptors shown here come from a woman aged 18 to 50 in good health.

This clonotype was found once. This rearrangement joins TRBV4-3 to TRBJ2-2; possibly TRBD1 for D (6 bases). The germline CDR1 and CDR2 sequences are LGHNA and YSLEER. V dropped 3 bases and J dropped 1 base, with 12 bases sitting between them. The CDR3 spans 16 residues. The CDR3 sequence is CASSQRGHLNTGELFF. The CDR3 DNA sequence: TGCGCCAGCAGCCAGAGGGGACACTTGAACACCGGGGAGCTGTTTTTT.

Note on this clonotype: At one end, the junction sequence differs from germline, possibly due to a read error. CDR3 nucleotide sequence: TGTGCCCGTAGAACTAGCGGGAGGGAATCCTACGAGCAGTACTTC. This encodes CARRTSGRESYEQYF. The J gene is TRBJ2-7, the V gene TRBV19, with 13 bases matching TRBD2. Per the germline V gene, CDR1 is LNHDA and CDR2 is SQIVND (reference sequence). The CDR3 loop spans 15 amino acids. The full variable domain, in which reference TRBV19 and TRBJ2-7 provide the parts outside the CDR3, is DGGITQSPKYLFRKEGQNVTLSCEQNLNHDAMYWYRQDPGQGLRLIYYSQIVNDFQKGDIAEGYSVSREKKESFPLTVTSAQKNPTAFYLCARRTSGRESYEQYFGPGTRLTVT.

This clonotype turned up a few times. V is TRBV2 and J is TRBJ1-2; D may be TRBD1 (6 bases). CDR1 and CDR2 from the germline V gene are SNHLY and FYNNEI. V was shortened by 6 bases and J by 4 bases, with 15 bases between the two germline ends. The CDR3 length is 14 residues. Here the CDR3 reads CASRDLRGPYGYTF. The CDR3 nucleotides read TGTGCCAGCAGAGACCTCAGGGGCCCCTATGGCTACACCTTC.

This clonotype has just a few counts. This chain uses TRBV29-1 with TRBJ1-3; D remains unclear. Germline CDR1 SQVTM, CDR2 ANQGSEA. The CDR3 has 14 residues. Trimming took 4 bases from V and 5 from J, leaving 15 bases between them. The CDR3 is CSVVYEAKRNTIYF. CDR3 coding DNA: TGCAGCGTTGTATATGAGGCAAAAAGAAACACCATATATTTT. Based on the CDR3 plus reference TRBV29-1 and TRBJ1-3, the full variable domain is SAVISQKPSRDICQRGTSLTIQCQVDSQVTMMFWYRQQPGQSLTLIATANQGSEATYESGFVIDKFPISRPNLTFSTLTVSNMSPEDSSIYLCSVVYEAKRNTIYFGEGSWLTVV.

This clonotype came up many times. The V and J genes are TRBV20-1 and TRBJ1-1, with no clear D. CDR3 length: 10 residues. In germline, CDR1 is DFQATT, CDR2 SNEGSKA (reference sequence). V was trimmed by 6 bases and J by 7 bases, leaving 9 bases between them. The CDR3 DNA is TGCAGTGCGGTGGGGATTGAAGCTTTCTTT. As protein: CSAVGIEAFF.

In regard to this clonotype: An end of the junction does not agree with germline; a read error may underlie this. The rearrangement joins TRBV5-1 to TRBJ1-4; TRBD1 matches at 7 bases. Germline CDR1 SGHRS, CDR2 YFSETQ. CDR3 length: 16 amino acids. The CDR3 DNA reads TGCGCCAGCAGCTTGGGACAGGGCCCAACTAATGAAAAACCGTTTTTT. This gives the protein CASSLGQGPTNEKPFF.

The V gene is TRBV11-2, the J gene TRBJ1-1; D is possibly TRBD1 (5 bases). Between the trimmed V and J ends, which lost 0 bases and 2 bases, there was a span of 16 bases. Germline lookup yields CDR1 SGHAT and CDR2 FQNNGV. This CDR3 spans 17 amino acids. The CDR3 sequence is CASSLDTGTEPNTEAFF. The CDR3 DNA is TGTGCCAGCAGCTTAGATACGGGGACGGAGCCAAACACTGAAGCTTTCTTT.

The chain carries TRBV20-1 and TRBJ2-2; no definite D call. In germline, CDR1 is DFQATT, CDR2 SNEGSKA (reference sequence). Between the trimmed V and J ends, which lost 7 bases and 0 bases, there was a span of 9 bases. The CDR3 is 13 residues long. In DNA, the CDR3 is TGCAGTGGGAAGGAGACGAACACCGGGGAGCTGTTTTTT. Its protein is CSGKETNTGELFF.

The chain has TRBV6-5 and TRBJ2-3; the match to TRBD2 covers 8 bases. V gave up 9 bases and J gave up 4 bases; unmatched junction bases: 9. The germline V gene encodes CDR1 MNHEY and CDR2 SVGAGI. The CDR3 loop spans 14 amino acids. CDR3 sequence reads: CARLMAGGADTQYF. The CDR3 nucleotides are TGTGCCAGGCTTATGGCGGGAGGTGCAGATACGCAGTATTTT.

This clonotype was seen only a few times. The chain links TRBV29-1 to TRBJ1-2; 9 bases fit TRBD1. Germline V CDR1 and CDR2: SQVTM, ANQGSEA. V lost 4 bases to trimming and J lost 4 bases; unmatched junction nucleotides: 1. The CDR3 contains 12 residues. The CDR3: CSVGTGAYGYTF. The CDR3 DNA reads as TGCAGCGTTGGGACAGGGGCCTATGGCTACACCTTC.

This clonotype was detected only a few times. CDR3 sequence reads: CASSQDQNTDTQYF. Here the CDR3 DNA reads TGCGCCAGCAGCCAAGATCAGAACACAGATACGCAGTATTTT. The genes are TRBV4-3 and TRBJ2-3; D is uncertain. CDR1 is LGHNA and CDR2 is YSLEER in the germline V gene. V lost 0 bases to trimming and J lost 2 bases, with 6 bases between them. The CDR3 has 14 residues.

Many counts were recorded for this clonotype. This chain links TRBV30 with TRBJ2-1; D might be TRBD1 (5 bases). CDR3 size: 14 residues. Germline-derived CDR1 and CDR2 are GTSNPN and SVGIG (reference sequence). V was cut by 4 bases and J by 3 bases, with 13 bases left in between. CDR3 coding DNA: TGTGCCTGGAACTGGGGCTACTACTACAATGAGCAGTTCTTC. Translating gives CAWNWGYYYNEQFF.

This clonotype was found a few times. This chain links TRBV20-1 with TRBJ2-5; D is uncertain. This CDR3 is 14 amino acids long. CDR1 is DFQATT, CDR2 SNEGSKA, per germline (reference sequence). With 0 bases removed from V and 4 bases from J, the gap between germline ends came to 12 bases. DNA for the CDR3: TGCAGTGCTAGAGATTGGGCTAGTCGAGAGACCCAGTACTTC. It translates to CSARDWASRETQYF.

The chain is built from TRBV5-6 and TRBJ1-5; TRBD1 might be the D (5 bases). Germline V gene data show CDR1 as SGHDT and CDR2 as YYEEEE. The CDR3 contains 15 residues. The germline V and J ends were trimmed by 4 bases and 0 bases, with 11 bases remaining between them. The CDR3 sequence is CASSRRQNSNQPQHF. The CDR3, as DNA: TGTGCCAGCAGCCGTCGACAGAATAGCAATCAGCCCCAGCATTTT.

The CDR3 DNA is TGTGCCAGCAGCTTAGGAAGTAGCGGGATTTTTAATGAGCAGTTCTTC. Its protein is CASSLGSSGIFNEQFF. J is TRBJ2-1 and V is TRBV7-2; the match to TRBD2 covers 8 bases. The V gene's germline CDR1 is SGHTA and CDR2 FQGNSA. Germline trimming cut 1 base from V and 7 bases from J; bases unmatched to any gene: 9. The CDR3 contains 16 residues.

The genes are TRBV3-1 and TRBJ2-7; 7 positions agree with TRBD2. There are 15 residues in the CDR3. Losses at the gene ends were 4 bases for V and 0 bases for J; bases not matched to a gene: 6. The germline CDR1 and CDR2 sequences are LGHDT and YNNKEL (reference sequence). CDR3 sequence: CASSRSGLPSYEQYF. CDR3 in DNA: TGTGCCAGCAGCCGATCGGGACTACCCTCCTACGAGCAGTACTTC.

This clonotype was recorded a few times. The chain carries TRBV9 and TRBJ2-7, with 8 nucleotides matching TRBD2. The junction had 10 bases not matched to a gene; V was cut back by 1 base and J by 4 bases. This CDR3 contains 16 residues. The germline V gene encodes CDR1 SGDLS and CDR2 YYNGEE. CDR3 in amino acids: CASSVNTERGHYEQYF. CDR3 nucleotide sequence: TGTGCCAGCAGCGTAAATACGGAGCGGGGGCATTACGAGCAGTACTTC.

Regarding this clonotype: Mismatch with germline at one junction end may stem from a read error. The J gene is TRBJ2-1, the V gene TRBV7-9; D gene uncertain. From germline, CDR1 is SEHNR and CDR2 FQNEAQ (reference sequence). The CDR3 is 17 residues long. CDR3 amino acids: CASSLALRQIYYSEQCF. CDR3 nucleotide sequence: TGTGCCAGCAGCTTAGCGTTACGGCAGATTTACTACAGTGAGCAGTGCTTC.

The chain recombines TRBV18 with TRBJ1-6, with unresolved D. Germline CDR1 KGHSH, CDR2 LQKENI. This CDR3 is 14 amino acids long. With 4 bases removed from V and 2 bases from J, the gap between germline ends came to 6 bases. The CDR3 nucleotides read TGTGCCAGCTCACAGGACGCCTATAATTCACCCCTCCACTTT. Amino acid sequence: CASSQDAYNSPLHF.

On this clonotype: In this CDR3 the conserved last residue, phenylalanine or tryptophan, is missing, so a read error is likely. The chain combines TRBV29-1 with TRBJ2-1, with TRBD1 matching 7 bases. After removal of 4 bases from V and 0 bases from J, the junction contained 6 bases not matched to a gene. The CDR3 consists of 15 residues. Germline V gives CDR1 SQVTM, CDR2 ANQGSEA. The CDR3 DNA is TGCAGCGTTGGAGGGGGCAAAGGCTCCTACAATGAGCAGTTCCTC. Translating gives CSVGGGKGSYNEQFL.

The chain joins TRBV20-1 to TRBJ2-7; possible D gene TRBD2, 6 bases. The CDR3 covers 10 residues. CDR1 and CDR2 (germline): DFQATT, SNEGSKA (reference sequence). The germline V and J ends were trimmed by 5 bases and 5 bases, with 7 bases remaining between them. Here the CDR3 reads CSALADEQYF. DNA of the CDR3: TGCAGTGCTTTAGCGGACGAGCAGTACTTC.

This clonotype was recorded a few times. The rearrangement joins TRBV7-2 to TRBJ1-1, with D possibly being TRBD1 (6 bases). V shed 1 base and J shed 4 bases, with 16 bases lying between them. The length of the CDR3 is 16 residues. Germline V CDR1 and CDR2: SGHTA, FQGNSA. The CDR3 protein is CASSLDRGGWSTEAFF. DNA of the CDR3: TGTGCCAGCAGCTTAGACCGGGGGGGCTGGAGCACTGAAGCTTTCTTT.

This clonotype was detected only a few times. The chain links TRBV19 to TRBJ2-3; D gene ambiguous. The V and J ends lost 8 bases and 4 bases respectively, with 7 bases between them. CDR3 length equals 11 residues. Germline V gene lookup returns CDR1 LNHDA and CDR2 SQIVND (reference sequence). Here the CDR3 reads CASLSADTQYF. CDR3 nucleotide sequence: TGTGCCAGTTTAAGCGCAGATACGCAGTATTTT.

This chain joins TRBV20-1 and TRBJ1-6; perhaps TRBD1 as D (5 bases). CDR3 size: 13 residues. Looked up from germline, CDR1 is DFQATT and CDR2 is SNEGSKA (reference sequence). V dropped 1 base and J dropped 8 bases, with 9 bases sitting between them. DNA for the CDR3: TGCAGTGCTAGAGCGGCCAGGGATTCACCCCTCCACTTT. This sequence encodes CSARAARDSPLHF.

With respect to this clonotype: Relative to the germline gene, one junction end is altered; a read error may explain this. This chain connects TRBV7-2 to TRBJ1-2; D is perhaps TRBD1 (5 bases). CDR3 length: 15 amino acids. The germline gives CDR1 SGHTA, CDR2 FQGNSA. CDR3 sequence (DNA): TGCGCCAGCAGCTTCCGGGACCCAACTGGAAATGGCCACACCTTC. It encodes CASSFRDPTGNGHTF.

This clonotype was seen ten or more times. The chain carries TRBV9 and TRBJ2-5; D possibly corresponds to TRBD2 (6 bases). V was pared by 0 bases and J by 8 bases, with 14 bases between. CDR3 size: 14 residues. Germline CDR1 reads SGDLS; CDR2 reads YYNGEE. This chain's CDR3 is CASSVVPSDLTQYF. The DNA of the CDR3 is TGTGCCAGCAGCGTAGTCCCTAGCGACCTTACCCAGTACTTC.

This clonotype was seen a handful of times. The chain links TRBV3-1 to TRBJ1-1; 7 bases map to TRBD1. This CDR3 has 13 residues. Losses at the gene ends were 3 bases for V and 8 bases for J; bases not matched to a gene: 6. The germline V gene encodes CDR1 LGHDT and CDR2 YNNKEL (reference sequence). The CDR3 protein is CASSHRTGAEAFF. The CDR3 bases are TGTGCCAGCAGCCATAGAACAGGGGCGGAAGCTTTCTTT.

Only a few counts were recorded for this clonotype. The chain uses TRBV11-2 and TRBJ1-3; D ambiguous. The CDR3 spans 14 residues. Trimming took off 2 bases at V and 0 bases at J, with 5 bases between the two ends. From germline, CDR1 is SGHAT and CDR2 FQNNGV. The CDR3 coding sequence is TGTGCCAGCAGCTTAAGCGACTCTGGAAACACCATATATTTT. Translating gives CASSLSDSGNTIYF. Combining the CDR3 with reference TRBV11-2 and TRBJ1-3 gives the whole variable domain EAGVAQSPRYKIIEKRQSVAFWCNPISGHATLYWYQQILGQGPKLLIQFQNNGVVDDSQLPKDRFSAERLKGVDSTLKIQPAKLEDSAVYLCASSLSDSGNTIYFGEGSWLTVV.

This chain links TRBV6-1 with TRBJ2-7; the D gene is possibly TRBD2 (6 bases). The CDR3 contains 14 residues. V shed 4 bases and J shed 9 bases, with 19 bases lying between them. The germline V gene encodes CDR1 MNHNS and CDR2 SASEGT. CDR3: CASSVPPTSTSQYF. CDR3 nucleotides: TGTGCCAGCAGTGTCCCCCCAACTAGCACTTCGCAGTACTTC.

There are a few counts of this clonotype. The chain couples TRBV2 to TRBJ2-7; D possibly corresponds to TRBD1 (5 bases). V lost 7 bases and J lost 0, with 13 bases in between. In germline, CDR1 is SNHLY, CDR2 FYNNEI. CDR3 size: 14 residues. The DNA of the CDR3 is TGTGCCAGCATTATTCGACAGTACTCCTACGAGCAGTACTTC. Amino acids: CASIIRQYSYEQYF.

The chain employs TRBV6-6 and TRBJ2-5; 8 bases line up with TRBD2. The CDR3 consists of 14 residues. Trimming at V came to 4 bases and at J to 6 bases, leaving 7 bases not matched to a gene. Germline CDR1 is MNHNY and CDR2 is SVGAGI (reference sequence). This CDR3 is CASSCGGQSQTQYF. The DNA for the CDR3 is TGTGCCAGCAGTTGCGGGGGGCAGAGTCAGACCCAGTACTTC.

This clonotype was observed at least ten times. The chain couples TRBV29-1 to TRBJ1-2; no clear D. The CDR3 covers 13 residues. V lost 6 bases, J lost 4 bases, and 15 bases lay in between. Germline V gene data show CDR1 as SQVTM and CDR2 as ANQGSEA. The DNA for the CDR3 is TGCAGCGTGAACAGTTTTTTCCCCTATGGCTACACCTTC. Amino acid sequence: CSVNSFFPYGYTF.